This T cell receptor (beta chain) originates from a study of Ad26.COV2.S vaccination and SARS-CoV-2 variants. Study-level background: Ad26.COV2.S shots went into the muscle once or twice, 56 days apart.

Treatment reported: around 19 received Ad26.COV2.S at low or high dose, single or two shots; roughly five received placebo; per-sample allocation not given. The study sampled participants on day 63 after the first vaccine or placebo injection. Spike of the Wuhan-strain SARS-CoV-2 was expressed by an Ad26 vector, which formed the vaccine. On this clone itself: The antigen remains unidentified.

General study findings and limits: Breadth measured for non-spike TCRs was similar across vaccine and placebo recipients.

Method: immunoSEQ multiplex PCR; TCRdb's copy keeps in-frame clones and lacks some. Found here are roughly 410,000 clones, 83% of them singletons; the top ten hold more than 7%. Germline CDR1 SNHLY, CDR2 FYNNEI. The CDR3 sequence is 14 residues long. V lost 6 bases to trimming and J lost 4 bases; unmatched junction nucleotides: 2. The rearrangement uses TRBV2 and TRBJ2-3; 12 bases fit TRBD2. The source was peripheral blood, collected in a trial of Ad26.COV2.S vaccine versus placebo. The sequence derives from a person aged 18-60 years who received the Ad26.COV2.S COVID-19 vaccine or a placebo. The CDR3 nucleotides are TGTGCCAGCAGGGCTAGCGGGGGGGCAGATACGCAGTATTTT. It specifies CASRASGGADTQYF.